This TCR beta chain was documented in a study of patients and donors after allogeneic stem cell transplantation. This clonotype was picked up a small number of times. The length of the CDR3 is 17 residues. Trimming took off 0 bases at V and 7 bases at J, with 18 bases between the two ends. Germline V CDR1 and CDR2: MGHRA, YSYEKL. TCRdb recomputed calls from the RT-PCR reads with MiXCR, one row per CDR3 protein. The repertoire holds 920,000 or so distinct CDR3 sequences, with 15% to 20% as singletons. This sequence originates from a human donor who was either an allogeneic HSCT recipient or a stem cell or donor lymphocyte infusion donor (not recorded which). It is not recorded whose cells these are; they may come from a transplant donor. The chain is built from TRBV4-1 and TRBJ1-4; D remains unclear. The sequenced sample was blood, either unsorted or a sorted T cell fraction (not recorded which). The CDR3 sequence is CASSQEGSPGRGEKLFF. The CDR3, as DNA: TGCGCCAGCAGCCAAGAGGGGTCCCCGGGGAGAGGTGAAAAACTGTTTTTT.